These 2 T cell receptor beta chains were all obtained from the same sample, sequenced in a study of T cells in Graves' hyperthyroidism and ophthalmopathy. TCR beta CDR3 region amplification was performed from RNA transcripts. HTBI primers were used for first-round RT-PCR of the TCR CDR3. A single record per CDR3 protein comes from TCRdb applying MiXCR to the multiplex PCR reads. The sample shows about 500,000 distinct CDR3 sequences, approximately 16% of them seen only once. Sequencing input: blood. The receptors were gathered from a woman aged 18-29 years with Graves' hyperthyroidism.

This clonotype appeared a few times. The chain joins TRBV10-2 to TRBJ1-1; 7 bases agree with TRBD1. CDR1 WSHSY and CDR2 SAAADI come from the germline V gene. The CDR3 length is 14 residues. V was clipped by 2 bases and J by 8 bases; unmatched bases: 8. In nucleotides, the CDR3 is TGCGCCAGCAGTGAGCCTTACAGGGGTGACGAAGCTTTCTTT. It is translated as CASSEPYRGDEAFF.

This clonotype has just one count. The chain has TRBV7-6 and TRBJ2-1, with no clear D. The germline V and J ends were trimmed by 5 bases and 0 bases, with 11 bases remaining between them. The CDR3 is made up of 15 amino acids. Germline V gene lookup returns CDR1 SGHVS and CDR2 FNYEAQ. The DNA for the CDR3 is TGTGCCAGCAGCCAAGGGTCTTCCTCCTACAATGAGCAGTTCTTC. Translating it yields CASSQGSSSYNEQFF. Full variable domain (outside the CDR3, taken from reference TRBV7-6 and TRBJ2-1): GAGVSQSPRYKVTKRGQDVALRCDPISGHVSLYWYRQALGQGPEFLTYFNYEAQQDKSGLPNDRFSAERPEGSISTLTIQRTEQRDSAMYRCASSQGSSSYNEQFFGPGTRLTVL.